The clone carrying this T cell receptor (beta chain) was detected many times. Its cognate antigen is unknown. Unique molecular identifiers were incorporated into the prepared TCRbeta library. TCRdb ran MiXCR on the PCR reads and lists one entry per CDR3 protein. The data contain approximately 32,000 distinct CDR3 sequences, 5% to 7.5% of them singletons. Germline-derived CDR1 and CDR2 are LGHNA and YSLEER. The CDR3 is 15 residues long. Germline trimming cut 1 base from V and 5 bases from J; bases unmatched to any gene: 3. The sample comes from a study of T-cell reconstitution after alpha-beta-depleted transplantation in children. The study, taken as a whole, reports: By one year post-transplant, T-cell counts and diversity largely arose from T cells that were newly produced. Several hundred expanded graft clones reportedly gave rise to the alpha-beta T cells present about two months after transplant. Several patients had high TCRbeta diversity at day 60; it came from surviving recipient T cells and thymic progenitors.

The origin of this receptor is a child younger than two who had a stem cell transplant for acute myeloid leukemia, so the T cells may come from the graft donor. The sample was peripheral blood, taken 60 days after TCRalphabeta/CD19-depleted stem cell transplant. J is TRBJ2-5 and V is TRBV4-3; 11 nucleotides align to TRBD2. CDR3: CASSQGTSGWETQYF. The CDR3 DNA reads as TGCGCCAGCAGCCAAGGGACTAGCGGGTGGGAGACCCAGTACTTC.